This TCR beta chain was identified during a study of T cell responses to AZD1222 COVID-19 vaccine (dated by TCRdb to about 2021). General notes on the study: TCR sequencing was performed for more than 230 trial participants, of whom 207 were given two doses of AZD1222 and around 25 were given two doses of MenACWY control vaccine. Trial participants were enrolled by age into subgroups of 18-55, 56-69 and 70-plus years, and 148, 28 and 57 TCR-sequenced participants, respectively, were included in these subgroups.

CDR1 and CDR2, per the germline V gene, are SGHVS and FQNEAQ. Between the V and J ends, shortened by 0 bases and 2 bases respectively, the junction contains 6 bases. The CDR3 spans 14 residues, from the cysteine through the phenylalanine. The retained sequence is limited to the CDR3, 42 bases, with the frame set at the first base. What the study reported, not specific to this receptor: The 56-69-year group was small, and its depth increase did not reach significance, likely because of low power. The vaccine-associated CD4 TCRs covered the entire spike protein, and the dominant responses fell in regions 160-218 and 743-854. Only five to seven AZD1222 recipients were SARS-CoV-2 seropositive at baseline, limiting conclusions about previously exposed vaccinees. Participants were mostly white British and included more females than males, and it was suggested by the authors that clonal diversity may have been underestimated. Reportedly, close to half of the unique spike-specific TCRs recognized epitopes lying outside the regions that are mutated in the B.1.351 and B.1.1.7 variants. After two AZD1222 doses, both the breadth and the depth of spike-specific TCRs were significantly higher than at day 0 and than in MenACWY recipients. Because no day 14 peak-response samples were available, the repertoires could be characterized only after the peak T cell response.

The CDR3 regions of human TCRbeta chains were subjected to immunosequencing. On the authors' methods: TCRs in the repertoires were matched against a reference library of SARS-CoV-2-specific TCRs that had been generated with the MIRA antigen-specificity platform. Breadth was defined as the fraction of unique TCRs that were SARS-CoV-2-associated. Depth was defined as the fraction of total T cells that were SARS-CoV-2-associated. Using the MIRA data, each spike-specific TCR was mapped to the spike region that the TCR reacts to and placed in a CD4 or CD8 class. Log10-transformed breadth and depth values were compared by one-way ANOVA with Sidak's multiple comparisons tests. The clones in this table, taken by TCRdb from immuneACCESS, are in-frame only. Not every clone is retained; where verified, under half of the shortfall comes from an unresolved V gene, and the cause of the rest is unknown. V, J and clone size are taken as reported in that table, and D and trimming were inferred from the DNA itself. The table for this sample lists tens of thousands of clones; 88% of them were counted only once. The ten most abundant clones make up around 10% of the sample.

The label giving this sample's time point can be read as: about 28 days (+/-7) after the second vaccine dose. AZD1222 recipients given second doses at about 4 weeks or at about 12 weeks were pooled, since spike-specific TCR depth and breadth were not found to differ between the two schedules. Vaccinee samples were obtained from the UK trials COV001 and COV002, which included a single-blind randomized controlled phase 2/3 trial of AZD1222 (ChAdOx1 nCoV-19) in healthy adults. For TCRbeta chain sequencing, PBMC samples were collected from trial participants at day 0 and at day 28 after the second dose. Remarks on this clone: What this receptor recognizes is not known. No much larger clone exists at a distance of one base, and base qualities are not known.

The TCR comes from an adult who received the AZD1222 COVID-19 vaccine. This sample comprised peripheral blood, obtained 28 days after the second AZD1222 dose. The chain is made from TRBV7-8 and TRBJ2-3; the D gene is unclear. Here the CDR3 is given as CASSLASNTDTQYF. The bases read TGTGCCAGCAGCTTAGCGAGCAACACAGATACGCAGTATTTT.